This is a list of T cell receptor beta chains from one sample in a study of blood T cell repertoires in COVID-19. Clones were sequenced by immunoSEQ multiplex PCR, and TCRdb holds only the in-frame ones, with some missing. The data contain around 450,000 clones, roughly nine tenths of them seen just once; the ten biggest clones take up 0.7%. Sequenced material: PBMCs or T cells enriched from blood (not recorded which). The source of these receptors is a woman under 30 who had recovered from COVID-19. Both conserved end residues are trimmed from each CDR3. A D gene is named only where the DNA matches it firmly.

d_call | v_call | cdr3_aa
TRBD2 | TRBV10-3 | AISERSGGTDTQY
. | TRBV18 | ASSRASGANVLT
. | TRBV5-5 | ASSLANQETQY
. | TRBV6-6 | ASSYDGGGYT
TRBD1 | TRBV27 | ASSSGTGSNEQY
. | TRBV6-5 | ASSYGNREGYT
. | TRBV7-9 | ASSQRGGLPYEQY
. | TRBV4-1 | ASSQDERVYNEQF
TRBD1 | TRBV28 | ASSLAGQGGEKLF
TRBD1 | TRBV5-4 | ASSFYRGTEAF
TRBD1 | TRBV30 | AWQTGGTYEQY
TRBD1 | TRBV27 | ASSHPRDRGIPGANVLT
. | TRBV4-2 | ASSQDGSGNQPQH
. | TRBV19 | ASSDTNSNQPQH
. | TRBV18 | ASSPGRQETQY
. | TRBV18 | ASSLMGLPNSGANVLT
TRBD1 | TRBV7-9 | ASSLGDRFDTQY
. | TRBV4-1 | ASSQDRSSGQY
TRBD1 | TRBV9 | ASSDGRQGSDSPLH
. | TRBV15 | ATSRGTLPLYEQY
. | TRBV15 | ATSLSFEGYT
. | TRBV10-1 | ASRQGSNYGYT
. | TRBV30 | AWSQGFTDTQY
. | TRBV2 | ASNPGAGGYT
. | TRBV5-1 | ASKILAENTEAF
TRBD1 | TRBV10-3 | AISESQDRGGF
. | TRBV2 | ASSEWRRTEAF
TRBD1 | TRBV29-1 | SVGDREGSYEQY
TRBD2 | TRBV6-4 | ASRAGAFGGELF
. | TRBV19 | ASSITTFPVNQPQH
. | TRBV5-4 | ASSFQGNTIY
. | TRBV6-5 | ASRRAVTNTEAF
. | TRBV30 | AWSPNWSVALH
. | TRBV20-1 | SAERFGTQY
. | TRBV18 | ASSPRAVMNTEAF
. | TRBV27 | ASSSAGGYT
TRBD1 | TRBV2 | ASSETGEGEQY